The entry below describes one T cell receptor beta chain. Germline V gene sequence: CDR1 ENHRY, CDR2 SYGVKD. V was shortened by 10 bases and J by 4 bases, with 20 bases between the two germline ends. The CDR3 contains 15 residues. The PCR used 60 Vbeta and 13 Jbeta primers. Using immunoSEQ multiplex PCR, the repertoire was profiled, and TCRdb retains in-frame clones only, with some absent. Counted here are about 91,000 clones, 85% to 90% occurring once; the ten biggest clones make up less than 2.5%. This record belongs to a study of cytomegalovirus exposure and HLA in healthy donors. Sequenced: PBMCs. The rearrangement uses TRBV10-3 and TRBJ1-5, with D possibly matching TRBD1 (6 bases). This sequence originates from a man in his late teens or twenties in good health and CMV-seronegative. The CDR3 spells CATEKGQGQNQPQHF. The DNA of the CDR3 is TGTGCCACCGAGAAGGGTCAGGGGCAAAATCAGCCCCAGCATTTT.